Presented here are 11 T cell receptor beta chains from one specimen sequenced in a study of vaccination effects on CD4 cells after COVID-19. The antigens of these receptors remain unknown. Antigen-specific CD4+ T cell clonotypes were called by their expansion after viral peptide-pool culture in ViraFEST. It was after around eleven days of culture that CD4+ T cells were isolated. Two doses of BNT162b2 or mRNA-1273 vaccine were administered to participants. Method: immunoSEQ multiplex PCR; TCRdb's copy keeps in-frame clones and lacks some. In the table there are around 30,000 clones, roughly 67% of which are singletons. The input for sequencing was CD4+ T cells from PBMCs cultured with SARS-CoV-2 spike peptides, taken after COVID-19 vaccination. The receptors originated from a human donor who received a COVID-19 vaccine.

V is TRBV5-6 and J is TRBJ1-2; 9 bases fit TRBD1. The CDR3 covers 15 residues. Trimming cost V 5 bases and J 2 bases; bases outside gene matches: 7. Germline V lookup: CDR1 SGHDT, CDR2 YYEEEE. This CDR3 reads CASSITGTGNYGYTF. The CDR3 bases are TGTGCCAGCAGTATTACCGGGACAGGGAACTATGGCTACACCTTC.

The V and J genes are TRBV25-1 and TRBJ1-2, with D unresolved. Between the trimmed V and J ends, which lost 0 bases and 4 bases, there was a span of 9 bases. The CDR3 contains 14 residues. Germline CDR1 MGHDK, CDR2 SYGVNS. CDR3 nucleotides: TGTGCCAGCAGTGAATATTCCGCTATCTATGGCTACACCTTC. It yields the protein CASSEYSAIYGYTF.

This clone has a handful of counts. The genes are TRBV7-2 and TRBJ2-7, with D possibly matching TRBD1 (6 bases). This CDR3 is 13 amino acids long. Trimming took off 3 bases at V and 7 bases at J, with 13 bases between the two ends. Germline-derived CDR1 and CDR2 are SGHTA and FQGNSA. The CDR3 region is CASSLTGSGEQYF. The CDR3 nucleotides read TGTGCCAGCAGCTTGACAGGTAGTGGTGAGCAGTACTTC.

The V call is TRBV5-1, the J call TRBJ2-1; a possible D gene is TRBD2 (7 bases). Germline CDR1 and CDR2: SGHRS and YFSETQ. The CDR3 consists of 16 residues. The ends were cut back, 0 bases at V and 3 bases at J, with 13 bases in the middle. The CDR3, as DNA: TGCGCCAGCAGCTTGGGGAGGGGGGGCCGCTACAATGAGCAGTTCTTC. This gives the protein CASSLGRGGRYNEQFF.

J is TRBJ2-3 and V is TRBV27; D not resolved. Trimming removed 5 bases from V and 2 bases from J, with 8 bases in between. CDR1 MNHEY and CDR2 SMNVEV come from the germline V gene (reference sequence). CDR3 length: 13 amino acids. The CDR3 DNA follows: TGTGCCAGCAGTCCTCAAACCACAGATACGCAGTATTTT. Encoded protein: CASSPQTTDTQYF.

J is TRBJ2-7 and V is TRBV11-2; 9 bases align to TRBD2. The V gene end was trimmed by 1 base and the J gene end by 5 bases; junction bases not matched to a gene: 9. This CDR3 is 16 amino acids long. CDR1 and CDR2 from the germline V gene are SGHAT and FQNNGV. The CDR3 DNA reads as TGTGCCAGCAGCTTAGGGAATAGCGGGAGCTACGACGAGCAGTACTTC. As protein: CASSLGNSGSYDEQYF.

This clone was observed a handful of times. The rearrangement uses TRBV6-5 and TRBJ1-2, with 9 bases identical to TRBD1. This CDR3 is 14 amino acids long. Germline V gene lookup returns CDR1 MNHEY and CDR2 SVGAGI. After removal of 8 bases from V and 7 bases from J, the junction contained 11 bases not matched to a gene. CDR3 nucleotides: TGTGCCAGCCAGACAGGGGGGTTACTTCGTGGCTACACCTTC. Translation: CASQTGGLLRGYTF.

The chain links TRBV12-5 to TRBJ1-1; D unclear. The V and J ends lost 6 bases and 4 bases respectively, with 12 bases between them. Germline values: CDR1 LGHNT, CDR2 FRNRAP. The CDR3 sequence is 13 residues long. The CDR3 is CASGDPPITEAFF. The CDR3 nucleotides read TGTGCTAGTGGCGACCCACCAATCACTGAAGCTTTCTTT.

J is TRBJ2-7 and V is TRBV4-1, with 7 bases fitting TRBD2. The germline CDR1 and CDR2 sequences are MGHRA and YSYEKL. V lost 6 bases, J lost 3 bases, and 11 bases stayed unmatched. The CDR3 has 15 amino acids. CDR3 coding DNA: TGCGCCAGCAGTCAACGGGGGGACCACGACTACGAGCAGTACTTC. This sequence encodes CASSQRGDHDYEQYF.

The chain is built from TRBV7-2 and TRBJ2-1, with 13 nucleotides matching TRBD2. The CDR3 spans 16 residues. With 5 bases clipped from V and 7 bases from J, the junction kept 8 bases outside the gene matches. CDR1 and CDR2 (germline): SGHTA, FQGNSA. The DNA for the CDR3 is TGTGCCAGCAGCGCGAGACTAGCGGGGGGCGGAAATGAGCAGTTCTTC. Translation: CASSARLAGGGNEQFF.

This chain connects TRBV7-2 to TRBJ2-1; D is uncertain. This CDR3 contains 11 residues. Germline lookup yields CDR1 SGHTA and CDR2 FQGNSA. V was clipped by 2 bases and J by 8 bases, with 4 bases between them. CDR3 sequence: CASSLRYEQFF. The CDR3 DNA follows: TGTGCCAGCAGCTTACGTTATGAGCAGTTCTTC.